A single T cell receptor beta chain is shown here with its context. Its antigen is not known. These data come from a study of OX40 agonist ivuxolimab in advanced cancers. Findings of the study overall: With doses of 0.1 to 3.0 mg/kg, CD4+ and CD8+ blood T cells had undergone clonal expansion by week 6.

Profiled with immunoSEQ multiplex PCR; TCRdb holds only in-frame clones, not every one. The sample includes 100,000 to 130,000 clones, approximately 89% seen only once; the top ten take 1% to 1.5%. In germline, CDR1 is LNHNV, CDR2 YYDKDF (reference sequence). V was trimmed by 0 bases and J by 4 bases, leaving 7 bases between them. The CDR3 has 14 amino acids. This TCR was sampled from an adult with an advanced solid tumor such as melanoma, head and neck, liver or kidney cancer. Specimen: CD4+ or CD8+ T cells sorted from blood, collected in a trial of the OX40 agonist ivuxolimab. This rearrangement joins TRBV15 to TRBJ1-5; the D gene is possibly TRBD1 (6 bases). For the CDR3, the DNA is TGTGCCACCAGCAGAGATCAGGGGAATCAGCCCCAGCATTTT. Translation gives CATSRDQGNQPQHF. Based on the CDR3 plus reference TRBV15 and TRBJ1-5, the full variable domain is DAMVIQNPRYQVTQFGKPVTLSCSQTLNHNVMYWYQQKSSQAPKLLFHYYDKDFNNEADTPDNFQSRRPNTSFCFLDIRSPGLGDTAMYLCATSRDQGNQPQHFGDGTRLSIL.